Below, 26 T cell receptor beta chains from the same sample are listed, as sequenced in a study of blood T cell repertoires in COVID-19. TCRdb keeps only in-frame clones here, not all; method: immunoSEQ multiplex PCR. Of 35,000 to 45,000 clones in the sample, about 78% were seen once. Sequencing input: peripheral blood. Receptors originate from a man between 65 and 80 years old with active or convalescent COVID-19.

The chain carries TRBV6-1 and TRBJ2-3; 9 bases fit TRBD2. The CDR3 is made up of 17 amino acids. Germline V gene data show CDR1 as MNHNS and CDR2 as SASEGT. V shed 1 base and J 4 bases; nucleotides not matched to a gene: 9. The CDR3 here is CASSEGGGGGAADTQYF. In DNA, the CDR3 is TGTGCCAGCAGTGAAGGAGGGGGCGGGGGGGCCGCAGATACGCAGTATTTT.

The chain recombines TRBV6-5 with TRBJ1-3; a weak D match, TRBD1 (5 bases). Trimming took 10 bases from V and 4 from J, leaving 14 bases between them. Germline CDR1 reads MNHEY; CDR2 reads SVGAGI. The CDR3 totals 13 residues. In DNA, the CDR3 is TGTGCCACCTCAGGGTCTAAAGGAAACACCATATATTTT. This codes for CATSGSKGNTIYF.

This clone was recorded once. The rearrangement joins TRBV11-2 to TRBJ2-1; D is uncertain. The CDR3 extends over 17 amino acids. V dropped 3 bases and J dropped 0 bases, with 15 bases sitting between them. The germline V gene has CDR1 SGHAT and CDR2 FQNNGV. The CDR3 region has the DNA TGTGCCAGCAGCTTTACCGCGAGTCTGAGCTCCTACAATGAGCAGTTCTTC. It is translated as CASSFTASLSSYNEQFF.

V and J are TRBV20-1 and TRBJ2-1, with D possibly TRBD2 on 5 matching bases. CDR1 is DFQATT, CDR2 SNEGSKA, per germline (reference sequence). The CDR3 is 13 amino acids. V was trimmed by 3 bases and J by 4 bases, leaving 10 bases between them. CDR3 region: CSASGSGYNEQFF. CDR3 sequence (DNA): TGCAGTGCTAGTGGGAGCGGTTACAATGAGCAGTTCTTC.

The rearrangement uses TRBV19 and TRBJ1-3, with D unresolved. The V and J ends lost 5 bases and 1 base respectively, with 6 bases between them. The CDR3 runs to 13 residues. The germline CDR1 and CDR2 sequences are LNHDA and SQIVND (reference sequence). DNA of the CDR3: TGTGCCAGTAGTCGGGAGTCTGGAAACACCATATATTTT. Translating gives CASSRESGNTIYF.

The gene calls are TRBV7-2 and TRBJ1-1, with TRBD1 as a possible D gene (5 bases). The CDR3 is 13 residues long. The germline gives CDR1 SGHTA, CDR2 FQGNSA. The ends were cut back, 5 bases at V and 8 bases at J, with 15 bases in the middle. This CDR3 reads CASSGLQDGEAFF. As DNA, the CDR3 is TGTGCCAGCAGCGGCTTACAGGACGGGGAAGCTTTCTTT. Filled out from reference TRBV7-2 and TRBJ1-1, the complete variable domain reads GAGVSQSPSNKVTEKGKDVELRCDPISGHTALYWYRQSLGQGLEFLIYFQGNSAPDKSGLPSDRFSAERTGGSVSTLTIQRTQQEDSAVYLCASSGLQDGEAFFGQGTRLTVV.

This clone was picked up one time. The chain recombines TRBV7-9 with TRBJ1-1, with a possible D match to TRBD1 (6 bases). The germline V gene has CDR1 SEHNR and CDR2 FQNEAQ (reference sequence). This CDR3 spans 14 amino acids. Trimming stripped 8 bases from V and 0 bases from J, with 13 bases between. In nucleotides, the CDR3 is TGTGCCAGCGGCGCTGGGACACTGAACACTGAAGCTTTCTTT. This gives the protein CASGAGTLNTEAFF. The full variable domain, its missing parts supplied by reference TRBV7-9 and TRBJ1-1, is DTGVSQNPRHKITKRGQNVTFRCDPISEHNRLYWYRQTLGQGPEFLTYFQNEAQLEKSRLLSDRFSAERPKGSFSTLEIQRTEQGDSAMYLCASGAGTLNTEAFFGQGTRLTVV.

This sequence joins TRBV6-1 and TRBJ1-3; 8 bases are shared with TRBD1. The CDR3 runs to 15 residues. Germline CDR1 is MNHNS and CDR2 is SASEGT. The V gene end was trimmed by 1 base and the J gene end by 6 bases; junction bases not matched to a gene: 5. In nucleotides, the CDR3 is TGTGCCAGCAGTGAAGGGACAGGGAGATTAAACACCATATATTTT. This encodes CASSEGTGRLNTIYF.

This sequence joins TRBV11-2 and TRBJ1-1; D unclear. V was shortened by 1 base and J by 3 bases, with 6 bases between the two germline ends. The CDR3 runs to 13 residues. CDR1 SGHAT and CDR2 FQNNGV come from the germline V gene. The CDR3, as DNA: TGTGCCAGCAGCTTAGCGAGGGACACTGAAGCTTTCTTT. As protein: CASSLARDTEAFF.

The V gene is TRBV6-1, the J gene TRBJ2-5; 11 nucleotides agree with TRBD1. The CDR3 length is 13 residues. Germline CDR1 MNHNS, CDR2 SASEGT. V trimming: 3 bases; J trimming: 7 bases; junction bases outside the gene matches: 1. The CDR3 DNA is TGTGCCAGCAGTGAGGGACAGGGGGGGACCCAGTACTTC. This gives the protein CASSEGQGGTQYF.

This sequence joins TRBV10-3 and TRBJ1-5; D uncertain. Germline CDR1 is ENHRY and CDR2 is SYGVKD. The CDR3 extends over 13 amino acids. Trimming cost V 3 bases and J 9 bases, with 12 bases left between them. The CDR3 DNA reads TGTGCCATCAGTGATTCAGGCGGGTGGCCCCAGCATTTT. Its translation is CAISDSGGWPQHF.

This chain links TRBV2 with TRBJ1-6; D not certain. CDR3 length equals 12 residues. Germline CDR1 and CDR2: SNHLY and FYNNEI. Between the trimmed V and J ends, which lost 8 bases and 9 bases, there was a span of 11 bases. The DNA for the CDR3 is TGTGCCAGCCGGGAGGCCGGTTCACCCCTCCACTTT. Encoded protein: CASREAGSPLHF.

This clone was seen just once. The V gene is TRBV13, the J gene TRBJ1-5; D unclear. CDR3 length: 14 amino acids. V was shortened by 0 bases and J by 1 base, with 4 bases between the two germline ends. Germline V gene lookup returns CDR1 PRHDT and CDR2 FYEKMQ (reference sequence). The CDR3 DNA is TGTGCCAGCAGCTTAGGCCGGAGCAATCAGCCCCAGCATTTT. The encoded protein is CASSLGRSNQPQHF. The full variable domain, completed using reference TRBV13 and TRBJ1-5, is AAGVIQSPRHLIKEKRETATLKCYPIPRHDTVYWYQQGPGQDPQFLISFYEKMQSDKGSIPDRFSAQQFSDYHSELNMSSLELGDSALYFCASSLGRSNQPQHFGDGTRLSIL.

This clone has just a few counts. This CDR3 reads CASSPTLGGGEQYF. The CDR3 region has the DNA TGTGCCAGCAGCCCTACATTGGGAGGGGGCGAGCAGTACTTC. The genes are TRBV3-1 (or the pseudogene TRBV3-2) and TRBJ2-7; D perhaps matches TRBD2 (7 bases). Per germline, CDR1 LGHDT and CDR2 YNNKEL (reference sequence). Trimming stripped 4 bases from V and 6 bases from J, with 16 bases between. The CDR3 has 14 amino acids.

V usage is TRBV6-5 and J usage is TRBJ1-2; D is undetermined. In germline, CDR1 is MNHEY, CDR2 SVGAGI. The CDR3 extends over 15 amino acids. V dropped 6 bases and J dropped 4 bases, with 18 bases sitting between them. CDR3 amino acids: CASRPGWERGYGYTF. The CDR3 DNA reads as TGTGCCAGCAGGCCGGGGTGGGAGAGAGGCTATGGCTACACCTTC.

This clone was seen repeatedly, ten times or more. V is TRBV7-9 and J is TRBJ1-2; TRBD1 aligns across 7 bases. The germline CDR1 and CDR2 sequences are SEHNR and FQNEAQ (reference sequence). The V gene end was trimmed by 4 bases and the J gene end by 4 bases; junction bases not matched to a gene: 6. This CDR3 comprises 14 residues. The CDR3 nucleotides read TGTGCCAGCAGCTCAGGCGGGGACAGCTATGGCTACACCTTC. Translating it yields CASSSGGDSYGYTF.

The chain combines TRBV30 with TRBJ1-6; D is uncertain. The CDR3 loop spans 10 amino acids. V lost 0 bases to trimming and J lost 15 bases, with 6 bases between them. Germline V gene sequence: CDR1 GTSNPN, CDR2 SVGIG (reference sequence). CDR3 bases: TGTGCCTGGAGTGTACAACACCTCCACTTT. It encodes CAWSVQHLHF. The entire variable domain, with the rest obtained from reference TRBV30 and TRBJ1-6, is as follows: SQTIHQWPATLVQPVGSPLSLECTVEGTSNPNLYWYRQAAGRGLQLLFYSVGIGQISSEVPQNLSASRPQDRQFILSSKKLLLSDSGFYLCAWSVQHLHFGNGTRLTVT.

J is TRBJ2-5 and V is TRBV6-5, with D possibly matching TRBD1 (6 bases). V was cut by 0 bases and J by 1 base, with 6 bases left in between. The CDR3 runs to 14 residues. CDR1 MNHEY and CDR2 SVGAGI come from the germline V gene. The CDR3 nucleotides read TGTGCCAGCAGTTACTCAGGGGGCCAAGAGACCCAGTACTTC. Amino acids: CASSYSGGQETQYF.

The chain is built from TRBV10-2 and TRBJ1-5; TRBD1 matches at 9 bases. V lost 6 bases, J lost 7 bases, and 7 bases stayed unmatched. Per germline, CDR1 WSHSY and CDR2 SAAADI. This CDR3 region has 14 residues. CDR3 nucleotide sequence: TGCGCCAGCAGCGAACAGGGGGCTGGGCAGCCCCAGCATTTT. This translates into CASSEQGAGQPQHF.

This chain links TRBV4-1 with TRBJ2-2, with D tentatively TRBD1 (8 bases). CDR3 size: 15 residues. Per germline, CDR1 MGHRA and CDR2 YSYEKL. Trimming shortened V by 5 bases and J by 5 bases, and 15 bases separated the two germline ends. This chain's CDR3 is CASSTYRGGTGELFF. CDR3 sequence (DNA): TGCGCCAGCAGCACCTACAGGGGGGGGACCGGGGAGCTGTTTTTT.

This chain uses TRBV7-9 with TRBJ1-2, with no clear D. This CDR3 spans 13 amino acids. V was clipped by 11 bases and J by 8 bases, with 21 bases between them. Germline V CDR1 and CDR2: SEHNR, FQNEAQ (reference sequence). CDR3 DNA sequence: TGTGCCTTAACAAAACGACTGGAAGAGGGCTACACCTTC. This encodes CALTKRLEEGYTF.

The chain uses TRBV5-1 and TRBJ2-1, with 10 bases aligning to TRBD2. Germline CDR1 SGHRS, CDR2 YFSETQ. J gave up 8 bases and V 7 bases, and 12 bases lay outside the gene matches. The CDR3 contains 15 residues. The CDR3 loop reads CASSPSSGGRYEQFF. CDR3 bases: TGCGCCAGCTCCCCCTCTAGCGGGGGACGGTATGAGCAGTTCTTC.

The chain uses TRBV5-1 and TRBJ1-2; D not resolved. Germline loops: CDR1 SGHRS, CDR2 YFSETQ. The CDR3 length is 16 residues. V was shortened by 5 bases and J by 4 bases, with 21 bases between the two germline ends. DNA of the CDR3: TGCGCCAGCAGACCGCCGGGAGCTATCTACTTCTATGGCTACACCTTC. The encoded protein is CASRPPGAIYFYGYTF.

This chain links TRBV2 with TRBJ1-2; the match to TRBD1 covers 7 bases. Germline assignment: CDR1 SNHLY and CDR2 FYNNEI. The CDR3 is 14 amino acids. Germline trimming cut 6 bases from V and 7 bases from J; bases unmatched to any gene: 11. In nucleotides, the CDR3 is TGTGCCAGCAGATTTCAAACAGGGGATCGTGGCTACACCTTC. It specifies CASRFQTGDRGYTF.

The chain is built from TRBV5-1 and TRBJ1-5; 10 bases match TRBD1. V shed 4 bases and J 7 bases; nucleotides not matched to a gene: 5. This CDR3 region has 14 residues. Germline-derived CDR1 and CDR2 are SGHRS and YFSETQ. The DNA of the CDR3 is TGCGCCAGCAGCCCCGGACAGGGGGACCAGCCCCAGCATTTT. It codes for CASSPGQGDQPQHF.

V usage is TRBV7-3 and J usage is TRBJ2-2; a weak D match, TRBD2 (5 bases). The CDR3 spans 13 residues. Germline V gene data show CDR1 as SGHTA and CDR2 as FQGTGA. V lost 2 bases and J 6 bases, leaving 7 bases between the germline ends. CDR3 nucleotide sequence: TGTGCCAGCAGCTTATATAGCGCCGGGGAGCTGTTTTTT. Amino acid sequence: CASSLYSAGELFF.